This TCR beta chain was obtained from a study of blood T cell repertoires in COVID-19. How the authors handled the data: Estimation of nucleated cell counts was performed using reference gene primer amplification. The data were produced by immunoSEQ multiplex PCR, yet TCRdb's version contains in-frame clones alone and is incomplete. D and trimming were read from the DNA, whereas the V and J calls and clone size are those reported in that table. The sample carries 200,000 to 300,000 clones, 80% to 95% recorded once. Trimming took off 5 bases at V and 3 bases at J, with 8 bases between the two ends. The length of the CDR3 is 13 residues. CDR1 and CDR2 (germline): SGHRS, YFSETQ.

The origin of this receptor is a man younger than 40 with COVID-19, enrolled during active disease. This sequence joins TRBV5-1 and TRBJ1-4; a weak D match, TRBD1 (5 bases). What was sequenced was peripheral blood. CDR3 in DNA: TGCGCCAGCAGGAAGGGGTCTAATGAAAAACTGTTTTTT. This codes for CASRKGSNEKLFF.